The rows below give T cell receptor beta chains drawn from one sample of a study of T cells in placental villitis. The table came from immunoSEQ multiplex PCR; TCRdb's copy has only in-frame clones and leaves some out. This table has 220 or so clones, around 97% appearing once. The specimen sequenced was placental tissue containing maternal and fetal cells. These receptors originate from a human donor in good health; the placental T cells may come from both mother and fetus. Both conserved end residues are part of each CDR3. Each record gives: CDR3 DNA, CDR3 protein, V gene, clone size, J gene, D gene. D genes are given only for firm matches. Some rows have no size entry. The others give once, few or many, or a class for an expanded clone.

cdr3_nt: TGTGCCAGCAGCCAAAAACTAGATAACACCGGGGAGCTGTTTTTT
cdr3_aa: CASSQKLDNTGELFF
v_call: TRBV4-2
clone_size: .
j_call: TRBJ2-2
d_call: .

cdr3_nt: TGCAGTGCTCCGCGTCGGGATGAGCAGTTCTTC
cdr3_aa: CSAPRRDEQFF
v_call: TRBV20-1
clone_size: once
j_call: TRBJ2-1
d_call: .

cdr3_nt: TGCGCCAGCAGCGACTCAGGGGAAGCTTTCTTT
cdr3_aa: CASSDSGEAFF
v_call: TRBV5-1
clone_size: .
j_call: TRBJ1-1
d_call: .

cdr3_nt: TGTGCCAGCAGTTTTCAGGGGGCCACCTACAATGAGCAGTTCTTC
cdr3_aa: CASSFQGATYNEQFF
v_call: TRBV11-3
clone_size: .
j_call: TRBJ2-1
d_call: TRBD1

cdr3_nt: TGTGCCAGCAGCTTGAATGAGCAGTTCTTC
cdr3_aa: CASSLNEQFF
v_call: TRBV5-8
clone_size: .
j_call: TRBJ2-1
d_call: .

cdr3_nt: TGTGCCACCAGCAGAGGAGGCGGGAGGGCCACAGATACGCAGTATTTT
cdr3_aa: CATSRGGGRATDTQYF
v_call: TRBV15
clone_size: .
j_call: TRBJ2-3
d_call: TRBD2

cdr3_nt: TGTGCCAGCAGACAGGGGCATGGCTACACCTTC
cdr3_aa: CASRQGHGYTF
v_call: TRBV12-3/TRBV12-4
clone_size: .
j_call: TRBJ1-2
d_call: TRBD1

cdr3_nt: TGTGCCAGCAGTTTGGGAGGGCGTGGGGAGACCCAGTACTTC
cdr3_aa: CASSLGGRGETQYF
v_call: TRBV28
clone_size: .
j_call: TRBJ2-5
d_call: TRBD2

cdr3_nt: TGTGCCAGCAGCCCGGACAGGGGGTTCACTGAAGCTTTCTTT
cdr3_aa: CASSPDRGFTEAFF
v_call: TRBV7-8
clone_size: .
j_call: TRBJ1-1
d_call: TRBD1

cdr3_nt: TGTGCCAGCATTGGACTAGCGGGAACGAACACCGGGGAGCTGTTTTTT
cdr3_aa: CASIGLAGTNTGELFF
v_call: TRBV2
clone_size: .
j_call: TRBJ2-2
d_call: TRBD2

cdr3_nt: TGTGCCAGCAGTTTTCAGGGTTCTCTTAACTACGAGCAGTACTTC
cdr3_aa: CASSFQGSLNYEQYF
v_call: TRBV6-2/TRBV6-3
clone_size: .
j_call: TRBJ2-7
d_call: .

cdr3_nt: TGTGCCAGCAGTGAGGGGGGTAGCAATCAGCCCCAGCATTTT
cdr3_aa: CASSEGGSNQPQHF
v_call: TRBV2
clone_size: .
j_call: TRBJ1-5
d_call: .

cdr3_nt: TGTGCCAGCAGTTACGAAGAAGGGAGATCCCTCCACTTT
cdr3_aa: CASSYEEGRSLHF
v_call: TRBV6-5
clone_size: .
j_call: TRBJ1-6
d_call: .

cdr3_nt: TGTGCCAGCAGCTTAGCATCAGCCGGGGAGCTGTTTTTT
cdr3_aa: CASSLASAGELFF
v_call: TRBV7-9
clone_size: .
j_call: TRBJ2-2
d_call: .

cdr3_nt: TGTGCCAGCAATTCGGGGACTAGCGGGAGTAGCGCCCAGTACTTC
cdr3_aa: CASNSGTSGSSAQYF
v_call: TRBV25-1
clone_size: once
j_call: TRBJ2-5
d_call: TRBD2

cdr3_nt: TGCGCCAGCAGCCCTACGATAGGGGCTCAAGCTTTCTTT
cdr3_aa: CASSPTIGAQAFF
v_call: TRBV5-1
clone_size: .
j_call: TRBJ1-1
d_call: .

cdr3_nt: TGCGCCAGCAGCCAAGATAACGCCGATTCACCCCTCCACTTT
cdr3_aa: CASSQDNADSPLHF
v_call: TRBV4-3
clone_size: .
j_call: TRBJ1-6
d_call: .

cdr3_nt: TGTGCCAGCAGTTACCTCGCAATGGCCAAAAACATTCAGTACTTC
cdr3_aa: CASSYLAMAKNIQYF
v_call: TRBV6-2/TRBV6-3
clone_size: .
j_call: TRBJ2-4
d_call: .